This T cell receptor (beta chain) came from a study of control samples from healthy donors and cancer patients. TCRdb's table, derived via immunoSEQ multiplex PCR, lists solely in-frame clones and lacks some. The table records tens of thousands of clones, 86% of them present only once. Germline assignment: CDR1 MNHNY and CDR2 SVGAGI (reference sequence). The CDR3 consists of 12 residues. Unmatched junction bases numbered 5, after V lost 6 bases and J lost 8 bases. The sample consisted of blood. The sequence was collected from a woman between 50 and 59 years old in good health. The rearrangement links TRBV6-6 to TRBJ1-2, with 8 bases aligning to TRBD1. This CDR3 is CASRQGARGYTF. The CDR3 DNA follows: TGTGCCAGCAGGCAGGGGGCGAGGGGCTACACCTTC.